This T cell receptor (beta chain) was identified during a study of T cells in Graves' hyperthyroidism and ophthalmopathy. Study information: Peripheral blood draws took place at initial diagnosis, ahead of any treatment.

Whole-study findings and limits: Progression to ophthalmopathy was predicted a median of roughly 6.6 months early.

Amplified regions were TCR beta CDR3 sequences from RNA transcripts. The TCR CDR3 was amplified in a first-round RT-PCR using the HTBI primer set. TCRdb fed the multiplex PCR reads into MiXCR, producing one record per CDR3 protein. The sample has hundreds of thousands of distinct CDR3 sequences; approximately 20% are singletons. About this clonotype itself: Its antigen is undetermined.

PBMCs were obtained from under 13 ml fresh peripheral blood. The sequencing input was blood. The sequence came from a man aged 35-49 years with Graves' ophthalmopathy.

Here the CDR3 reads CASSLGTGGAGANVLTF. DNA for the CDR3: TGTGCCAGCAGCTTAGGGACAGGGGGCGCTGGGGCCAACGTCCTGACTTTC. V and J are TRBV7-9 and TRBJ2-6, with 11 bases matching TRBD1. The CDR3 runs 17 residues. V shed 1 base, J shed 2 bases, and the junction held 1 base outside the gene matches. Looked up from germline, CDR1 is SEHNR and CDR2 is FQNEAQ (reference sequence).